This T cell receptor (beta chain) was sequenced for a study of tumor and adjacent non-tumor tissue in lung cancer. Study information: Patients were aged about 30 to 76, about ten men and 4 to 6 women, stage I to III.

RNA was extracted from bulk tissue without any cell sorting. General study points: Compared with tumor, normal lung showed significantly lower TCR diversity. Patients with more diverse tumor TCRs had worse survival.

CDR3 length equals 15 residues. Germline CDR1 is SGHAT and CDR2 is FQNNGV. Comment on this clonotype: Antigen: not known. One end of the junction does not line up with germline, which may come from a read error.

Three rounds of nested PCR, following a modified ARM-PCR protocol, produced the TCRbeta library. TCRdb redid the calling of the multiplex PCR reads with MiXCR, one entry per CDR3 protein. The sample includes fewer than 120,000 distinct CDR3 sequences, over 75% seen only once; the top ten take approximately 22%. Sequencing was done on a sample of lung tumor tissue. The clonotype comes from a man in his 70s with non-small cell lung cancer. The gene calls are TRBV11-2 and TRBJ1-4; possibly TRBD1 for D (6 bases). In nucleotides, the CDR3 is TGTGCCAACAGCTCTAGCAGGGACACTAATGAAAGACTGTTTTTT. It is translated as CANSSSRDTNERLFF.